These 18 T cell receptor beta chains originate from one sample sequenced in a study of blood T cell repertoires in COVID-19. TCRdb keeps only in-frame clones here, not all; method: immunoSEQ multiplex PCR. Of around 380,000 clones listed, around 87% were seen once; the top ten hold 1.3%. Sequencing used PBMCs or T cells enriched from blood (not recorded which). The source is a man aged 25-40 years who had recovered from COVID-19.

This sequence joins TRBV7-9 and TRBJ1-2; tentatively, D is TRBD1 (5 bases). V lost 5 bases and J lost 7, with 17 bases in between. This CDR3 contains 14 residues. Per germline, CDR1 SEHNR and CDR2 FQNEAQ (reference sequence). CDR3 loop: CASSTGSMSSGYTF. The CDR3 DNA is TGTGCCAGCAGCACAGGTTCCATGAGCTCTGGCTACACCTTC.

The chain is built from TRBV27 and TRBJ2-2, with D possibly being TRBD1 (5 bases). CDR3 size: 12 residues. V lost 7 bases to trimming and J lost 8 bases, with 11 bases between them. The germline CDR1 and CDR2 sequences are MNHEY and SMNVEV (reference sequence). CDR3: CASTAGFGELFF. The CDR3 DNA follows: TGTGCCAGCACCGCAGGGTTTGGGGAGCTGTTTTTT.

The chain has TRBV6-1 and TRBJ1-6; TRBD1 might be the D (6 bases). The V and J ends lost 2 bases and 10 bases respectively, with 18 bases between them. Germline CDR1 and CDR2: MNHNS and SASEGT. The CDR3 is 16 amino acids. DNA of the CDR3: TGTGCCAGCAGTGAAAGCCCAGGGGCAGTATTGTCACCCCTCCACTTT. Amino acid sequence: CASSESPGAVLSPLHF.

This clone was detected only once. J is TRBJ2-7 and V is TRBV5-6, with D possibly matching TRBD1 (6 bases). Per germline, CDR1 SGHDT and CDR2 YYEEEE. Trimming shortened V by 3 bases and J by 0 bases, and 13 bases separated the two germline ends. This CDR3 is 15 amino acids long. CDR3 nucleotide sequence: TGTGCCAGCAGCTCGCCGACAGGCAGCTCCTACGAGCAGTACTTC. It encodes CASSSPTGSSYEQYF.

This clone was recorded a few times. The rearrangement joins TRBV7-9 to TRBJ1-3; 8 bases agree with TRBD1. The V segment lost 4 bases and the J segment 1 base; nucleotides outside the gene matches: 3. CDR1 is SEHNR, CDR2 FQNEAQ, per germline (reference sequence). CDR3 length: 15 amino acids. In DNA, the CDR3 is TGTGCCAGCAGCTCGACAGGGGAGTCTGGAAACACCATATATTTT. Protein: CASSSTGESGNTIYF.

A single count supports this clone. The V call is TRBV19, the J call TRBJ1-6; D ambiguous. This CDR3 region has 15 residues. Trimming stripped 5 bases from V and 7 bases from J, with 15 bases between. Germline V lookup: CDR1 LNHDA, CDR2 SQIVND (reference sequence). CDR3 region: CASSSSWAINSPLHF. The CDR3, as DNA: TGTGCCAGTAGTTCGTCATGGGCAATCAATTCACCCCTCCACTTT.

CDR3 region: CASSQGMAGGFTDTQYF. The CDR3 nucleotides are TGCGCCAGCAGCCAAGGGATGGCGGGGGGTTTCACAGATACGCAGTATTTT. The chain carries TRBV4-1 and TRBJ2-3, with TRBD2 matching over 8 bases. The CDR3 loop spans 17 amino acids. V trimming: 1 base; J trimming: 2 bases; junction bases outside the gene matches: 8. Germline-derived CDR1 and CDR2 are MGHRA and YSYEKL.

This clone was seen a single time. The genes are TRBV28 and TRBJ1-3, with unresolved D. CDR1 and CDR2 (germline): MDHEN, SYDVKM. Trimming cost V 5 bases and J 14 bases, with 16 bases left between them. This CDR3 region has 12 residues. CDR3 loop: CASSLRPFSVYF. Here the CDR3 DNA reads TGTGCCAGCAGTCTTCGACCGTTTAGCGTATATTTT.

The chain has TRBV7-8 and TRBJ1-2, with 7 bases that match TRBD1. Germline assignment: CDR1 SGHVS and CDR2 FQNEAQ. CDR3 length equals 15 residues. The J segment lost 0 bases and the V segment lost 4 bases, leaving 5 bases of the junction unmatched. DNA for the CDR3: TGTGCCAGCAGCTGGGACAGTGCACCTAACTATGGCTACACCTTC. This encodes CASSWDSAPNYGYTF.

The chain carries TRBV5-1 and TRBJ1-2, with 8 bases aligning to TRBD1. CDR1 SGHRS and CDR2 YFSETQ come from the germline V gene. The CDR3 runs 13 residues. Trimming cost V 4 bases and J 6 bases; bases outside gene matches: 5. CDR3 nucleotides: TGCGCCAGCAGCCGAGCGACAGGGGATGGCTACACCTTC. This gives the protein CASSRATGDGYTF. Combining the CDR3 with reference TRBV5-1 and TRBJ1-2 gives the whole variable domain KAGVTQTPRYLIKTRGQQVTLSCSPISGHRSVSWYQQTPGQGLQFLFEYFSETQRNKGNFPGRFSGRQFSNSRSEMNVSTLELGDSALYLCASSRATGDGYTFGSGTRLTVV.

V and J are TRBV7-2 and TRBJ1-2, with 9 bases lining up with TRBD1. Per the germline V gene, CDR1 is SGHTA and CDR2 is FQGNSA. The CDR3 covers 14 residues. V was clipped by 2 bases and J by 7 bases; unmatched bases: 5. CDR3 region: CASSLTGGFGGYTF. The DNA for the CDR3 is TGTGCCAGCAGCTTAACAGGGGGCTTCGGTGGCTACACCTTC.

The genes are TRBV28 and TRBJ2-3, with TRBD2 matching 9 bases. The CDR3 loop spans 14 amino acids. Germline V CDR1 and CDR2: MDHEN, SYDVKM. Germline trimming cut 6 bases from V and 2 bases from J; bases unmatched to any gene: 3. This CDR3 is CASRSGGPTDTQYF. The CDR3 DNA sequence: TGTGCCAGCAGAAGCGGGGGGCCCACAGATACGCAGTATTTT.

The chain recombines TRBV6-2 or TRBV6-3 with TRBJ2-1, with 13 bases fitting TRBD2. Germline CDR1 MNHEY, CDR2 SVGEGT. The J segment lost 8 bases and the V segment lost 6 bases, leaving 7 bases of the junction unmatched. This CDR3 is built from 15 residues. The CDR3 bases are TGTGCCAGCAGCCCCACTAGCGGGGGGGCCGATGAGCAGTTCTTC. This encodes CASSPTSGGADEQFF.

This rearrangement joins TRBV28 to TRBJ2-7; 8 positions match TRBD1. Losses at the gene ends were 9 bases for V and 1 base for J; bases not matched to a gene: 8. The CDR3 has 14 amino acids. Germline-derived CDR1 and CDR2 are MDHEN and SYDVKM. The CDR3 here is CASRNTGGSYEQYF. CDR3 DNA: TGTGCCAGTCGGAATACAGGGGGTTCCTACGAGCAGTACTTC.

The gene calls are TRBV18 and TRBJ1-5; TRBD1 aligns across 7 bases. The CDR3 contains 14 residues. Looked up from germline, CDR1 is KGHSH and CDR2 is LQKENI. V gave up 1 base and J gave up 7 bases; unmatched junction bases: 4. CDR3 residues: CASSPQGAKQPQHF. The CDR3 DNA follows: TGTGCCAGCTCACCACAGGGGGCAAAACAGCCCCAGCATTTT.

This rearrangement joins TRBV7-9 to TRBJ1-2; 9 nucleotides agree with TRBD1. This CDR3 contains 12 residues. V was pared by 5 bases and J by 10 bases, with 5 bases of the junction left unmatched. Per germline, CDR1 SEHNR and CDR2 FQNEAQ (reference sequence). The CDR3 spells CASSPGTGHYTF. In DNA, the CDR3 is TGTGCCAGCAGCCCTGGGACAGGGCACTACACCTTC.

This chain joins TRBV20-1 and TRBJ2-7; D is uncertain. CDR1 is DFQATT and CDR2 is SNEGSKA in the germline V gene (reference sequence). The CDR3 totals 11 residues. V lost 3 bases to trimming and J lost 4 bases, with 7 bases between them. CDR3 nucleotides: TGCAGTGCTAGTACCCTATACGAGCAGTACTTC. It translates to CSASTLYEQYF.

This chain uses TRBV2 with TRBJ2-3, with D tentatively TRBD2 (6 bases). Germline V lookup: CDR1 SNHLY, CDR2 FYNNEI. V lost 6 bases and J 3 bases, leaving 7 bases between the germline ends. CDR3 size: 12 residues. The CDR3 is CASRDYTDTQYF. In nucleotides, the CDR3 is TGTGCCAGCAGGGACTATACAGATACGCAGTATTTT. Complete variable domain (other parts from reference TRBV2 and TRBJ2-3): EPEVTQTPSHQVTQMGQEVILRCVPISNHLYFYWYRQILGQKVEFLVSFYNNEISEKSEIFDDQFSVERPDGSNFTLKIRSTKLEDSAMYFCASRDYTDTQYFGPGTRLTVL.